The 18 T cell receptor beta chains below come from one sample, sequenced in a study of cytomegalovirus exposure and HLA in healthy donors (dated by TCRdb to about 2017). Libraries were made using the immunoSEQ multiplex PCR assay. For the multiplex PCR, a mixture combining 60 forward primers for TCR Vbeta segments and 13 reverse primers for TCR Jbeta segments was used. Here the immuneACCESS table is served through TCRdb, limited to in-frame sequences with V and J called. Missing clones are a known gap in these copies; in checked studies unresolved V genes cover under half, and the rest lacks a known reason. Present in this sample are roughly 130,000 clones, about 79% of which were seen just once. Together, the top ten hold approximately 3.1% of the sample. The sequenced sample was PBMCs. These receptors were taken from a woman younger than 30 in good health and CMV-seropositive.

This chain links TRBV18 with TRBJ2-5, with TRBD1 as a possible D gene (6 bases). CDR1 is KGHSH and CDR2 is LQKENI in the germline V gene. CDR3 length: 15 amino acids. V was clipped by 0 bases and J by 4 bases, with 12 bases between them. The CDR3 sequence: CASSPPQGPGETQYF. The CDR3 DNA sequence: TGTGCCAGCTCACCACCGCAGGGGCCTGGAGAGACCCAGTACTTC. Combining the CDR3 with reference TRBV18 and TRBJ2-5 gives the whole variable domain NAGVMQNPRHLVRRRGQEARLRCSPMKGHSHVYWYRQLPEEGLKFMVYLQKENIIDESGMPKERFSAEFPKEGPSILRIQQVVRGDSAAYFCASSPPQGPGETQYFGPGTRLLVL.

This rearrangement joins TRBV30 to TRBJ1-5, with 8 bases lining up with TRBD1. The length of the CDR3 is 16 residues. Germline V gene lookup returns CDR1 GTSNPN and CDR2 SVGIG (reference sequence). Trimming took 2 bases from V and 6 from J; bases not matched to a gene: 12. CDR3 in amino acids: CAWSFPGGAWSQPQHF. In DNA form, the CDR3 reads TGTGCCTGGAGTTTCCCAGGGGGCGCATGGAGTCAGCCCCAGCATTTT.

The rearrangement links TRBV19 to TRBJ1-2, with a tentative D call TRBD1 (5 bases). CDR3 length: 14 amino acids. Per germline, CDR1 LNHDA and CDR2 SQIVND (reference sequence). Trimming removed 0 bases at V and 8 bases at J, with 13 bases between. The CDR3 protein is CASSIDLGGSGYTF. The CDR3 region has the DNA TGTGCCAGTAGTATAGATCTTGGGGGGAGCGGCTACACCTTC.

The rearrangement links TRBV10-1 to TRBJ1-2; D unclear. The V gene lost 0 bases and the J gene lost 8 bases, with 10 bases spanning the gap. The CDR3 runs 13 residues. Per germline, CDR1 WNHNN and CDR2 SYGVQD (reference sequence). CDR3 in DNA: TGCGCCAGCAGTGAGTCCCAATCGAGGGGCTACACCTTC. It yields the protein CASSESQSRGYTF.

The genes are TRBV30 and TRBJ2-5; TRBD1 matches 7 bases. Germline V CDR1 and CDR2: GTSNPN, SVGIG (reference sequence). The CDR3 is 12 residues long. The V and J ends lost 5 bases and 2 bases, in that order; junction bases with no gene match: 2. This chain's CDR3 is CAWETGQETQYF. In DNA, the CDR3 is TGTGCCTGGGAGACAGGGCAAGAGACCCAGTACTTC.

CDR3 DNA sequence: TGTGCCTTGGGACAGGGGTTCACAGATACGCAGTATTTT. It translates to CALGQGFTDTQYF. The rearrangement joins TRBV30 to TRBJ2-3; 10 nucleotides agree with TRBD1. The CDR3 extends over 13 amino acids. Trimming took 7 bases from V and 2 from J; bases not matched to a gene: 3. CDR1 and CDR2 (germline): GTSNPN, SVGIG (reference sequence).

The rearrangement links TRBV6-5 to TRBJ1-1, with D possibly TRBD1 on 5 matching bases. Germline CDR1 reads MNHEY; CDR2 reads SVGAGI. The CDR3 has 12 residues. V was pared by 0 bases and J by 11 bases, with 10 bases between. CDR3 in amino acids: CASSYSGGWAFF. As DNA, the CDR3 is TGTGCCAGCAGTTACTCGGGGGGGTGGGCTTTCTTT.

V and J are TRBV11-3 and TRBJ2-1; D is uncertain. CDR1 and CDR2 (germline): SGHNT, YENEEA. This CDR3 comprises 15 residues. V was pared by 5 bases and J by 0 bases, with 11 bases between. CDR3 sequence: CASSPYEASYNEQFF. Written as DNA, the CDR3 is TGTGCCAGCAGCCCGTATGAAGCCTCCTACAATGAGCAGTTCTTC.

Concerning this clone itself: Other DNA variants within this sample encode the same CDR3. This sequence joins TRBV5-1 and TRBJ2-3; 15 bases line up with TRBD2. The ends lost 6 bases at V and 0 bases at J; junction bases unmatched: 14. Germline CDR1 SGHRS, CDR2 YFSETQ. The CDR3 length is 20 residues. The DNA of the CDR3 is TGCGCCAGCAAAAAGGGACTAGCGGGAGGTCAACAGACTAGCACAGATACGCAGTATTTT. The encoded protein is CASKKGLAGGQQTSTDTQYF.

The chain couples TRBV6-4 to TRBJ1-5; D gene uncertain. The CDR3 contains 13 residues. Trimming took off 4 bases at V and 1 base at J, with 5 bases between the two ends. Germline values: CDR1 MRHNA, CDR2 SNTAGT. In nucleotides, the CDR3 is TGTGCCAGCAGTGTCCGGAGCAATCAGCCCCAGCATTTT. The encoded protein is CASSVRSNQPQHF.

The chain combines TRBV27 with TRBJ2-3, with a tentative D call TRBD1 (5 bases). V was clipped by 5 bases and J by 4 bases, with 19 bases between them. The CDR3 has 16 residues. Germline V gene lookup returns CDR1 MNHEY and CDR2 SMNVEV (reference sequence). DNA of the CDR3: TGTGCCAGCAGTCCTTCAACTGTCCAGGGCCCAGATACGCAGTATTTT. It translates to CASSPSTVQGPDTQYF.

The rearrangement joins TRBV7-3 to TRBJ2-3, with TRBD2 matching 16 bases. Germline lookup yields CDR1 SGHTA and CDR2 FQGTGA. The CDR3 is made up of 17 amino acids. V was pared by 5 bases and J by 6 bases, with 8 bases of the junction left unmatched. The CDR3 DNA sequence: TGTGCCAGCAGCCCAATGGGACTAGCGGGGGGGCTTGATACGCAGTATTTT. Amino acids: CASSPMGLAGGLDTQYF.

This chain connects TRBV5-5 to TRBJ1-5; tentative D call: TRBD1 (6 bases). The germline V gene has CDR1 SGHKS and CDR2 YYEKEE (reference sequence). The V gene lost 4 bases and the J gene lost 5 bases, with 10 bases spanning the gap. CDR3 length equals 13 residues. The CDR3 sequence is CASSPDRYQPQHF. CDR3 coding DNA: TGTGCCAGCAGCCCCGACAGGTATCAGCCCCAGCATTTT.

CDR3 nucleotide sequence: TGTGCCAGCAGCTTTAACAGCTATTCACCCCTCCACTTT. Residues: CASSFNSYSPLHF. V is TRBV7-3 and J is TRBJ1-6; D not certain. Trimming took 3 bases from V and 8 from J, leaving 8 bases between them. The V gene's germline CDR1 is SGHTA and CDR2 FQGTGA. The CDR3 length is 13 residues.

The rearrangement joins TRBV5-4 to TRBJ1-1; 7 bases are shared with TRBD1. The germline V gene encodes CDR1 SGHNT and CDR2 YYREEE (reference sequence). V lost 4 bases and J lost 0; bases outside the gene matches: 6. This CDR3 comprises 15 residues. CDR3 sequence: CASSGGGQMNTEAFF. CDR3 nucleotide sequence: TGTGCCAGCAGCGGAGGGGGACAGATGAACACTGAAGCTTTCTTT.

The chain joins TRBV10-2 to TRBJ1-1; D might be TRBD1 (6 bases). The CDR3 totals 18 residues. The V end was cut by 3 bases, the J end by 1 base, with 21 bases between. Germline V gene sequence: CDR1 WSHSY, CDR2 SAAADI. The CDR3 region is CASSEVGQGFGTNTEAFF. CDR3 DNA: TGCGCCAGCAGTGAAGTGGGGCAGGGGTTTGGGACGAACACTGAAGCTTTCTTT.

The chain has TRBV11-2 and TRBJ1-1; TRBD1 matches 8 bases. The V segment lost 4 bases and the J segment 2 bases; nucleotides outside the gene matches: 12. The CDR3 extends over 17 amino acids. CDR1 and CDR2 from the germline V gene are SGHAT and FQNNGV. For the CDR3, the DNA is TGTGCCAGCAGCTCGCTCACCACAGGGGGGCTTAACACTGAAGCTTTCTTT. It encodes CASSSLTTGGLNTEAFF.

The chain joins TRBV9 to TRBJ2-1; 11 bases line up with TRBD2. The junction had 4 bases not matched to a gene; V was cut back by 0 bases and J by 8 bases. The germline V gene encodes CDR1 SGDLS and CDR2 YYNGEE. The CDR3 runs to 15 residues. The chain's CDR3 is CASSVVSGGAHEQFF. DNA of the CDR3: TGTGCCAGCAGCGTAGTTAGCGGGGGGGCCCATGAGCAGTTCTTC.